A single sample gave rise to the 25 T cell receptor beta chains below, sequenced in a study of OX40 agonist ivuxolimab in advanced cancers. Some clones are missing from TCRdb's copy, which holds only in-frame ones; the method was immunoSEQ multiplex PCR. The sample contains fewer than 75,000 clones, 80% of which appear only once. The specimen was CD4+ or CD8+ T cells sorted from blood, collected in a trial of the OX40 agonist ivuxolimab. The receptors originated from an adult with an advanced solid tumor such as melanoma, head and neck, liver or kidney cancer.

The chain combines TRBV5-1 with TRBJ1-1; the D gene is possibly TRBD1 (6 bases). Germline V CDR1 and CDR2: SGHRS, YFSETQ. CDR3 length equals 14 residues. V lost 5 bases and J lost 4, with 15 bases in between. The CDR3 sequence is CASSYDRSGTEAFF. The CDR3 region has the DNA TGCGCCAGCAGTTACGACAGGTCGGGCACTGAAGCTTTCTTT.

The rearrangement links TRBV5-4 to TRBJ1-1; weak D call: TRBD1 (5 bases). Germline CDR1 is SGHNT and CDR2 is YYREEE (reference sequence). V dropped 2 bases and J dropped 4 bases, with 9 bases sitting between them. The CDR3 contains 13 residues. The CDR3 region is CASSFNGGTEAFF. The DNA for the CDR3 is TGTGCCAGCAGCTTTAATGGGGGCACTGAAGCTTTCTTT.

CDR3 amino acids: CASSVWEGLGDTQYF. DNA of the CDR3: TGTGCCAGCAGCGTGTGGGAGGGCCTTGGAGATACGCAGTATTTT. The chain employs TRBV9 and TRBJ2-3, with 7 bases matching TRBD2. From germline, CDR1 is SGDLS and CDR2 YYNGEE. There are 15 residues in the CDR3. V dropped 2 bases and J dropped 5; count of bases not matched to a gene: 8.

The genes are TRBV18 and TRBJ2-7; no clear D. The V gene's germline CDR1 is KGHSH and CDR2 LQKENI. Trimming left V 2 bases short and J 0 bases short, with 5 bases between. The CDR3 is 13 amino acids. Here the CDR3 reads CASSPIPSYEQYF. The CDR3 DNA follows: TGTGCCAGCTCACCAATCCCCTCCTACGAGCAGTACTTC.

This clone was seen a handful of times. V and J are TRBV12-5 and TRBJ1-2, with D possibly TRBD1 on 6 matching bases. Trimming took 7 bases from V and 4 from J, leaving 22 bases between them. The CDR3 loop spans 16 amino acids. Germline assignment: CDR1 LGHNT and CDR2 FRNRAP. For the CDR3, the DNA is TGTGCTAGTGATGGTGCCGGCGAACAGGGCTTCTATGGCTACACCTTC. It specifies CASDGAGEQGFYGYTF.

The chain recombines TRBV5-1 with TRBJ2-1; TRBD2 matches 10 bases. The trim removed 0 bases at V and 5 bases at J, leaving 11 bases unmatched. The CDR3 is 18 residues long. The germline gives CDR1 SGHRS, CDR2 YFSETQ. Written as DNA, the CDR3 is TGCGCCAGCAGCTTGGAGTCTCCCGGACTAGCGGCAAACAATGAGCAGTTCTTC. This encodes CASSLESPGLAANNEQFF.

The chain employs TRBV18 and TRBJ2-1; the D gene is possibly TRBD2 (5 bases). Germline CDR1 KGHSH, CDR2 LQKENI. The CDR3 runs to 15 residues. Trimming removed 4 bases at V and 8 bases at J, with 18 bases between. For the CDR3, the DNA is TGTGCCAGCTCACTAACGGGAACCGAGATGGATGAGCAGTTCTTC. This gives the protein CASSLTGTEMDEQFF.

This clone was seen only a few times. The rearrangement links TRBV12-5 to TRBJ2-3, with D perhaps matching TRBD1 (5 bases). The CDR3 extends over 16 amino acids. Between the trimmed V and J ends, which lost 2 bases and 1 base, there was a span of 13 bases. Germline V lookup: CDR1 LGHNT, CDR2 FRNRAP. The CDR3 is CASGLLLGARTDTQYF. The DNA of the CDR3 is TGTGCTAGTGGTTTGCTATTAGGGGCTCGCACAGATACGCAGTATTTT.

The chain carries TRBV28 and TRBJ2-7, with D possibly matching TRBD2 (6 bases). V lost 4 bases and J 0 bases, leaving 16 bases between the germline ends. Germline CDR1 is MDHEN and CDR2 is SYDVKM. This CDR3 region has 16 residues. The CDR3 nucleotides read TGTGCCAGCAGTTCTTGGGTCGACGGGAGCTCCTACGAGCAGTACTTC. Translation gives CASSSWVDGSSYEQYF.

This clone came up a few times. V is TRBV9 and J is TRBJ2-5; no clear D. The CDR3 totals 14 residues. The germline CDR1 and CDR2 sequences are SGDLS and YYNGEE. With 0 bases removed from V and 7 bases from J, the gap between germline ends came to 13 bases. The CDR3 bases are TGTGCCAGCAGCGTAGCTACCGACGGCCGGACCCAGTACTTC. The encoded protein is CASSVATDGRTQYF.

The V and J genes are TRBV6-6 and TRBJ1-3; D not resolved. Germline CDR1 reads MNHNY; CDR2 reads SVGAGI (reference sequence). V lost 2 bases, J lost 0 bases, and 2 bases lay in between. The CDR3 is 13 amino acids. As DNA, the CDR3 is TGTGCCAGCAGTTACGACTCTGGAAACACCATATATTTT. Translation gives CASSYDSGNTIYF.

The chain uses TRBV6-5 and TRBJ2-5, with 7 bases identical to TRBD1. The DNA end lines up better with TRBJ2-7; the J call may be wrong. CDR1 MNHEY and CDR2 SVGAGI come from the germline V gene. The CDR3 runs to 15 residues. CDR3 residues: CASSYDGTETYEQYF. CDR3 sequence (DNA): TGTGCCAGCAGTTACGATGGGACAGAGACCTACGAGCAGTACTTC.

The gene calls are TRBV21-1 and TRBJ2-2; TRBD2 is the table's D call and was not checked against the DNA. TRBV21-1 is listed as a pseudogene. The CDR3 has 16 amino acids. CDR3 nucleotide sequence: TGTGCCAGCAGCAAAGCGAGGCATAACCTGACCGGGGAGCTGTTTTTT. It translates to CASSKARHNLTGELFF.

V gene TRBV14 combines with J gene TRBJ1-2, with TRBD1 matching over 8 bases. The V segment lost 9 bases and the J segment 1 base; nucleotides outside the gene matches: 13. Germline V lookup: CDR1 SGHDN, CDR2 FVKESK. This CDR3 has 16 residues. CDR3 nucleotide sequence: TGTGCCAGGAACAGGGGGGTCCTAATGAATAACTATGGCTACACCTTC. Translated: CARNRGVLMNNYGYTF.

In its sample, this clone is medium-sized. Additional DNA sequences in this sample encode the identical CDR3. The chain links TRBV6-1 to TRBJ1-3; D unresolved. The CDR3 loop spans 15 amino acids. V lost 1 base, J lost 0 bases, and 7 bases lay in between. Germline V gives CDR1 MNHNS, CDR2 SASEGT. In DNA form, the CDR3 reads TGTGCCAGCAGTGAAGGGCCTTCCTCTGGAAACACCATATATTTT. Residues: CASSEGPSSGNTIYF.

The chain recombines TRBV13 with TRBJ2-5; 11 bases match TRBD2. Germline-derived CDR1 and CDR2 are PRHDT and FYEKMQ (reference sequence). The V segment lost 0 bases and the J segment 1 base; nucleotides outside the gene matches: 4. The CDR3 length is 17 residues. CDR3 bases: TGTGCCAGCAGCTTAGGTCCGGGACTAGCGGTCCAAGAGACCCAGTACTTC. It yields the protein CASSLGPGLAVQETQYF.

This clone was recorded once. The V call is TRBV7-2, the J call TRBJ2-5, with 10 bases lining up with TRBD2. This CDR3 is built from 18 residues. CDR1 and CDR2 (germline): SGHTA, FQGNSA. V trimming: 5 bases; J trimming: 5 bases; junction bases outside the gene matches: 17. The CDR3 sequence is CASSPGTSGRALGETQYF. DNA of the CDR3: TGTGCCAGCAGCCCGGGGACGAGCGGGAGGGCCCTCGGGGAGACCCAGTACTTC.

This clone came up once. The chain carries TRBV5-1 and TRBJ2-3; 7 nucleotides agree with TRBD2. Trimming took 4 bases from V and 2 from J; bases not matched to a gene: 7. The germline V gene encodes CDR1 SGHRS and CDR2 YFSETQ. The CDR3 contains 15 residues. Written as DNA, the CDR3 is TGCGCCAGCAGCCCCCGGGACTACGACACAGATACGCAGTATTTT. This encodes CASSPRDYDTDTQYF.

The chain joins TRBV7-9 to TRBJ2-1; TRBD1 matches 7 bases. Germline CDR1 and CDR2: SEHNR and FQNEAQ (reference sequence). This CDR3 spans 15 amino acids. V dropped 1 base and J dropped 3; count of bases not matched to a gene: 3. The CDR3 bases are TGTGCCAGCAGCTTAGTCAGGGGGATCTACAATGAGCAGTTCTTC. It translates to CASSLVRGIYNEQFF.

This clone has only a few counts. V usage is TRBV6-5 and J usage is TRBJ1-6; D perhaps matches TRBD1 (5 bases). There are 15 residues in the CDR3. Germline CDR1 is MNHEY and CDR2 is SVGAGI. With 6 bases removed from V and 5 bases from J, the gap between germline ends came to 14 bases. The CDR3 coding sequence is TGTGCCAGCAGCCCGGGGGGAATCGATAATTCACCCCTCCACTTT. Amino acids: CASSPGGIDNSPLHF.

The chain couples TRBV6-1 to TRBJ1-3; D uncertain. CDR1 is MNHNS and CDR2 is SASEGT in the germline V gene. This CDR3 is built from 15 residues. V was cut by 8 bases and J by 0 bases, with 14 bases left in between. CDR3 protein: CASCVVLSSGNTIYF. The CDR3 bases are TGTGCCAGCTGTGTGGTCCTTTCCTCTGGAAACACCATATATTTT.

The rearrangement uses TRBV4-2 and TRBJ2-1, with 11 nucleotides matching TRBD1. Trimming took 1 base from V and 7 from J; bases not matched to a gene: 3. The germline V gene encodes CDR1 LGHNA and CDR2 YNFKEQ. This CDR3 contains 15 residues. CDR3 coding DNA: TGTGCCAGCAGCCAAGGGACAGGGGGCGGGAATGAGCAGTTCTTC. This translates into CASSQGTGGGNEQFF.

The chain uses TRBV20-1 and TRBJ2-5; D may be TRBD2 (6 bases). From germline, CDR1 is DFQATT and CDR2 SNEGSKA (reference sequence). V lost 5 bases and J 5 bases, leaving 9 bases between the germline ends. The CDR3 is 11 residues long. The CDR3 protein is CSAGGIETQYF. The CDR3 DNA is TGCAGTGCTGGGGGGATTGAGACCCAGTACTTC.

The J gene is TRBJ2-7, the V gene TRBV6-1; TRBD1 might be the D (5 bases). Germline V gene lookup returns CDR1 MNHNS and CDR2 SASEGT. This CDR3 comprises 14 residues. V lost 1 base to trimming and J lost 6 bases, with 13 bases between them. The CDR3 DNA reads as TGTGCCAGCAGTGAAGTGTGGTGGCAGGGCGAGCAGTACTTC. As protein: CASSEVWWQGEQYF.

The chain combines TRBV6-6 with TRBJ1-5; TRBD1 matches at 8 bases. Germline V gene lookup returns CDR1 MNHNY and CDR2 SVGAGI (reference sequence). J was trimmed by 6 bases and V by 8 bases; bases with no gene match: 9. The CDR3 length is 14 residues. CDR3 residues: CASSDRESRQPQHF. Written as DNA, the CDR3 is TGTGCCAGCTCGGACAGGGAATCTCGTCAGCCCCAGCATTTT.